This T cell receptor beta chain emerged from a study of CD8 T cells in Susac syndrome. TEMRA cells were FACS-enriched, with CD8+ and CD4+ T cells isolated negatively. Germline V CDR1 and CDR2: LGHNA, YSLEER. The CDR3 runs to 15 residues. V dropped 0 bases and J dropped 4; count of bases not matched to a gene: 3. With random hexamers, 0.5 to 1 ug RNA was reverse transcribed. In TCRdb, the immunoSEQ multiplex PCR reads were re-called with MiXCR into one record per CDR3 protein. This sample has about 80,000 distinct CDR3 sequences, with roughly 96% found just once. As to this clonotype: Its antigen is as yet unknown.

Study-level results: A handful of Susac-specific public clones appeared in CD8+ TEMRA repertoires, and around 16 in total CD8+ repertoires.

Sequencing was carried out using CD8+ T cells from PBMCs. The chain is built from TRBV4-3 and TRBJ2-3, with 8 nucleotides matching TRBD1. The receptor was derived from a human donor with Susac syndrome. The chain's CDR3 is CASSQDNRGSDTQYF. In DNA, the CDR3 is TGCGCCAGCAGCCAAGATAACAGGGGGTCAGATACGCAGTATTTT.